What follows is one TCR beta chain and its context. Produced via immunoSEQ multiplex PCR; TCRdb's table is partial and in-frame only. This sample carries around 240,000 clones, roughly 88% of them seen once, and the ten largest clones take about 11%. This specimen comes from a study of Ad26.COV2.S vaccination and SARS-CoV-2 variants. Study-level information: Donor allocation was to the COV1001 Ad26.COV2.S trial arm.

CDR3 length: 21 residues. The trim removed 0 bases at V and 4 bases at J, leaving 20 bases unmatched. CDR1 and CDR2 (germline): MGHRA, YSYEKL. The treatment here: around 19 received Ad26.COV2.S at low or high dose, single or two shots; roughly five received placebo; per-sample allocation not given. Sampling was performed 63 days after the first vaccine or placebo injection. The rearrangement joins TRBV4-1 to TRBJ2-3; 9 positions agree with TRBD2. The sequenced sample was peripheral blood, obtained in a trial of Ad26.COV2.S vaccine versus placebo. The sequence was obtained from a person aged 18-65 years who received the Ad26.COV2.S COVID-19 vaccine or a placebo. This CDR3 is CASSQDRMGLAGGFGPDTQYF. CDR3 sequence (DNA): TGCGCCAGCAGCCAAGATAGGATGGGACTAGCCGGGGGATTTGGCCCAGATACGCAGTATTTT.